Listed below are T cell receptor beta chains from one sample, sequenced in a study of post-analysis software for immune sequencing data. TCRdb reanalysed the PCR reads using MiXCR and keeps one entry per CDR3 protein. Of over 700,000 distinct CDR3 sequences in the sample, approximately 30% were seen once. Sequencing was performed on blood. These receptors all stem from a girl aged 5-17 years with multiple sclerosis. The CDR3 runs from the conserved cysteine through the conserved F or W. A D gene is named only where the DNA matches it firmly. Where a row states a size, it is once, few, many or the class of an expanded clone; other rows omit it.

cdr3_aa: CASSYSAYYGYTF; cdr3_nt: TGTGCCAGCAGTTACTCGGCGTACTATGGCTACACCTTC; cdr3_length: 13; v_call: TRBV6-2/TRBV6-3; clone_size: few; j_call: TRBJ1-2; d_call: NA
cdr3_aa: CAAGLVGNEQFF; cdr3_nt: TGTGCCGCCGGCCTGGTCGGTAATGAGCAGTTCTTC; cdr3_length: 12; v_call: TRBV10-3; clone_size: few; j_call: TRBJ2-1; d_call: NA
cdr3_aa: CASSQWAGRQPQHF; cdr3_nt: TGTGCCAGCAGCCAATGGGCCGGGCGGCAGCCCCAGCATTTT; cdr3_length: 14; v_call: TRBV2; clone_size: NA; j_call: TRBJ1-5; d_call: NA
cdr3_aa: CASSFSPGQGTEAFF; cdr3_nt: TGCGCCAGCAGCTTTTCACCGGGACAGGGTACTGAAGCTTTCTTT; cdr3_length: 15; v_call: TRBV5-1; clone_size: few; j_call: TRBJ1-1; d_call: TRBD1
cdr3_aa: CGTIAETQYF; cdr3_nt: TGTGGTACTATCGCAGAGACCCAGTACTTC; cdr3_length: 10; v_call: TRBV28; clone_size: few; j_call: TRBJ2-5; d_call: NA
cdr3_aa: CASSHTTGTNEKLFF; cdr3_nt: TGTGCCAGCAGCCACACGACAGGGACTAATGAAAAACTGTTTTTT; cdr3_length: 15; v_call: TRBV7-2; clone_size: NA; j_call: TRBJ1-4; d_call: TRBD1
cdr3_aa: CASTGGDQPQHF; cdr3_nt: TGTGCCTCTACGGGGGGCGATCAGCCCCAGCATTTT; cdr3_length: 12; v_call: TRBV28; clone_size: NA; j_call: TRBJ1-5; d_call: NA
cdr3_aa: CSARGGASGITDTQYF; cdr3_nt: TGCAGTGCTAGAGGGGGCGCTAGCGGGATTACAGATACGCAGTATTTT; cdr3_length: 16; v_call: TRBV20-1; clone_size: NA; j_call: TRBJ2-3; d_call: TRBD2
cdr3_aa: CASSPRSRGYTF; cdr3_nt: TGTGCCAGCAGTCCTAGGTCGCGCGGCTACACCTTC; cdr3_length: 12; v_call: TRBV12-3/TRBV12-4; clone_size: few; j_call: TRBJ1-2; d_call: NA
cdr3_aa: CSAREDLVAGWTDTQYF; cdr3_nt: TGCAGTGCTAGAGAGGACCTTGTGGCAGGCTGGACAGATACGCAGTATTTT; cdr3_length: 17; v_call: TRBV20-1; clone_size: few; j_call: TRBJ2-3; d_call: NA
cdr3_aa: CASTPGLAGSGSYEQYF; cdr3_nt: TGTGCCAGCACCCCGGGACTAGCGGGATCCGGCTCCTACGAGCAGTACTTC; cdr3_length: 17; v_call: TRBV5-6; clone_size: NA; j_call: TRBJ2-7; d_call: TRBD2